One T cell receptor beta chain is described in this entry. The PCR made use of 60 Vbeta and 13 Jbeta primers. Using immunoSEQ multiplex PCR, the repertoire was profiled, and TCRdb retains in-frame clones only, with some absent. The sample records fewer than 150,000 clones, approximately 71% being singletons. This record comes from a study of cytomegalovirus exposure and HLA in healthy donors. CDR1 is MNHNS, CDR2 SASEGT, per germline. The CDR3 is made up of 19 amino acids. J was trimmed by 0 bases and V by 3 bases; bases with no gene match: 11. The J gene is TRBJ1-5, the V gene TRBV6-1; 10 bases line up with TRBD1. The sequence was collected from a man aged 25 to 40 in good health and CMV-seronegative. The sequencing sample was made of PBMCs. The CDR3 sequence is CASSEFRDRGKISNQPQHF. The CDR3 DNA reads TGTGCCAGCAGTGAGTTCCGGGACAGGGGAAAAATTAGCAATCAGCCCCAGCATTTT.